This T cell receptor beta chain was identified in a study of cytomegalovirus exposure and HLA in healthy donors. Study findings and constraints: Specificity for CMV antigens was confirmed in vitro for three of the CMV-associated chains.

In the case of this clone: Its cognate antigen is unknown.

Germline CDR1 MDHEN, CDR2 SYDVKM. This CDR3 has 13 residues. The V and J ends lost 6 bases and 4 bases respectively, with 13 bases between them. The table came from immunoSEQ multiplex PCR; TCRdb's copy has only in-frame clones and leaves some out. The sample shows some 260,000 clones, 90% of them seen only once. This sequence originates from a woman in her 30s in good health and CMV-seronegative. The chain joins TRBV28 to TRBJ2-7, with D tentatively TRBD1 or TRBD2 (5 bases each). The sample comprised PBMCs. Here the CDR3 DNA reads TGTGCCAGCAGCATCGGGGCTGCATACGAGCAGTACTTC. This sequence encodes CASSIGAAYEQYF.